This T cell receptor beta chain was sequenced during a study of blood T cell repertoires in COVID-19. Study summary: T cells, B-cell-depleted T cells, or PBMCs provided the cDNA or gDNA that served as material.

Everyone who took part was about 18 to 90 years old, and they came from 24 US areas. This CDR3 contains 15 residues. The germline V gene has CDR1 SGDLS and CDR2 YYNGEE. V dropped 3 bases and J dropped 6 bases, with 16 bases sitting between them. Per the original methods: Reference gene primer amplification in the assay estimated nucleated cell counts. TCRdb keeps only in-frame clones here, not all; method: immunoSEQ multiplex PCR. That table is the source of V, J and clone size, and D and trimming were worked out from the DNA. The sample lists 320,000 or so clones, approximately 81% occurring once. Sequencing was performed on PBMCs or T cells enriched from blood (not recorded which). This chain links TRBV9 with TRBJ1-5, with D perhaps matching TRBD1 (6 bases). This TCR derives from a woman in her thirties who had been exposed to COVID-19. CDR3 region: CASSAGSIRGQPQHF. The CDR3 bases are TGTGCCAGCAGCGCCGGATCTATCAGGGGTCAGCCCCAGCATTTT.